One sample yielded the 27 T cell receptor beta chains listed below, sequenced in a study of cytomegalovirus exposure and HLA in healthy donors. Primers included in the PCR were 60 Vbeta and 13 Jbeta primers. TCRdb's copy holds only in-frame clones and misses some; the assay was immunoSEQ multiplex PCR. The sample yields roughly 150,000 clones, roughly 85% seen once. The specimen was PBMCs. The receptors here all came from a young man in good health and CMV-seropositive.

This chain connects TRBV19 to TRBJ2-7; weak D call: TRBD2 (5 bases). CDR3 length: 14 residues. Germline CDR1 is LNHDA and CDR2 is SQIVND (reference sequence). V was trimmed by 3 bases and J by 0 bases, leaving 9 bases between them. CDR3 loop: CASSISGTSYEQYV. CDR3 sequence (DNA): TGTGCCAGTAGTATTTCGGGAACCTCCTACGAGCAGTACGTC.

V is TRBV15 and J is TRBJ1-1; maybe TRBD1 (6 bases). The CDR3 contains 18 residues. CDR1 and CDR2 from the germline V gene are LNHNV and YYDKDF (reference sequence). Trimming took off 0 bases at V and 1 base at J, with 18 bases between the two ends. CDR3 amino acids: CATSRDLGGQLRNTEAFF. The DNA of the CDR3 is TGTGCCACCAGCAGAGACCTTGGCGGACAGTTGAGGAACACTGAAGCTTTCTTT.

CDR3 in amino acids: CASSSGGLPSGANVLTF. As DNA, the CDR3 is TGTGCCAGCAGTTCGGGGGGGCTCCCCTCTGGGGCCAACGTCCTGACTTTC. The chain links TRBV27 to TRBJ2-6; 8 positions agree with TRBD2. J gave up 0 bases and V 4 bases, and 5 bases lay outside the gene matches. In germline, CDR1 is MNHEY, CDR2 SMNVEV (reference sequence). CDR3 length equals 17 residues.

The chain carries TRBV11-3 and TRBJ2-3; 7 nucleotides match TRBD2. Germline V CDR1 and CDR2: SGHNT, YENEEA. Trimming at V came to 1 base and at J to 2 bases, leaving 3 bases not matched to a gene. The CDR3 runs 15 residues. CDR3 loop: CASSLASGSTDTQYF. CDR3 nucleotides: TGTGCCAGCAGCTTAGCTAGCGGTTCCACAGATACGCAGTATTTT.

The chain recombines TRBV27 with TRBJ2-5; the D gene is possibly TRBD1 (7 bases). V dropped 3 bases and J dropped 4 bases, with 12 bases sitting between them. The CDR3 extends over 14 amino acids. The germline V gene has CDR1 MNHEY and CDR2 SMNVEV (reference sequence). CDR3 in DNA: TGTGCCAGCAGTTTCCAGGGGGGTGGAGAGACCCAGTACTTC. This codes for CASSFQGGGETQYF.

The chain recombines TRBV25-1 with TRBJ1-4; no reliable D call. The CDR3 has 14 amino acids. The V gene's germline CDR1 is MGHDK and CDR2 SYGVNS. V was pared by 6 bases and J by 8 bases, with 16 bases between. The CDR3 DNA reads as TGTGCCAGCAGCCCCTTAAAGACTTCCGAAAAACTGTTTTTT. It specifies CASSPLKTSEKLFF.

This chain joins TRBV9 and TRBJ1-3; possibly TRBD1 for D (6 bases). The CDR3 totals 13 residues. Germline lookup yields CDR1 SGDLS and CDR2 YYNGEE. With 4 bases removed from V and 1 base from J, the gap between germline ends came to 6 bases. This CDR3 is CASSRGSGNTIYF. CDR3 nucleotides: TGTGCCAGCAGCAGGGGGTCTGGAAACACCATATATTTT. The full variable domain, rest sourced from reference TRBV9 and TRBJ1-3, is DSGVTQTPKHLITATGQRVTLRCSPRSGDLSVYWYQQSLDQGLQFLIQYYNGEERAKGNILERFSAQQFPDLHSELNLSSLELGDSALYFCASSRGSGNTIYFGEGSWLTVV.

The CDR3 DNA reads TGTGCCAGCAGCGCCGGACAGACCTACGAGCAGTACGTC. It translates to CASSAGQTYEQYV. This chain links TRBV7-9 with TRBJ2-7, with D perhaps matching TRBD1 (6 bases). Germline V gene sequence: CDR1 SEHNR, CDR2 FQNEAQ (reference sequence). V lost 5 bases and J lost 2, with 10 bases in between. The CDR3 consists of 13 residues.

V gene TRBV14 combines with J gene TRBJ2-7; possible D gene TRBD1, 6 bases. Looked up from germline, CDR1 is SGHDN and CDR2 is FVKESK. CDR3 length equals 13 residues. V shed 8 bases and J shed 0 bases, with 11 bases lying between them. Here the CDR3 DNA reads TGTGCCAGCCGAAGGGACACCTCCTACGAGCAGTACTTC. Encoded protein: CASRRDTSYEQYF.

The CDR3 sequence is CASSLRLAEDLYEQYV. The DNA for the CDR3 is TGTGCCAGCAGCTTAAGACTAGCGGAAGATTTGTACGAGCAGTACGTC. The V and J genes are TRBV5-8 and TRBJ2-7, with 9 bases lining up with TRBD2. This CDR3 contains 16 residues. Trimming took 2 bases from V and 4 from J; bases not matched to a gene: 10. CDR1 is SGHTS, CDR2 YDEGEE, per germline.

V gene TRBV4-1 combines with J gene TRBJ1-1; D gene uncertain. Trimming removed 0 bases from V and 2 bases from J, with 10 bases in between. Germline V gene sequence: CDR1 MGHRA, CDR2 YSYEKL. This CDR3 has 15 amino acids. The CDR3 DNA follows: TGCGCCAGCAGCCAAGATTCCTCGCGCAACACTGAAGCTTTCTTT. Its translation: CASSQDSSRNTEAFF.

This clone was picked up one time. The chain combines TRBV11-2 with TRBJ2-1; tentative D call: TRBD1 (6 bases). From germline, CDR1 is SGHAT and CDR2 FQNNGV. This CDR3 is built from 16 residues. Deletions cut 5 bases from V and 0 bases from J, with 14 bases between. CDR3 sequence (DNA): TGTGCCAGCAGCCCATCGCAGGGGTTCTCCTACAATGAGCAGTTCTTC. Translation: CASSPSQGFSYNEQFF.

In this sample, this clone turned up a few times. This chain uses TRBV4-3 with TRBJ2-6; no firm D call. Trimming pared 1 base from V and 3 bases from J, leaving 4 bases between. The germline gives CDR1 LGHNA, CDR2 YSLEER. This CDR3 has 14 residues. In nucleotides, the CDR3 is TGCGCCAGCAGCCAAGTAGTTGGGGCCAACGTCCTGACTTTC. Translating gives CASSQVVGANVLTF.

This chain connects TRBV9 to TRBJ1-5; 10 bases are a match to TRBD1. CDR1 is SGDLS and CDR2 is YYNGEE in the germline V gene. V shed 3 bases, J shed 4 bases, and the junction held 7 bases outside the gene matches. The CDR3 sequence is 16 residues long. The CDR3 DNA is TGTGCCAGCAGCGCCACGGACAGGGGGTGGAATCAGCCCCAGCATTTT. Its protein is CASSATDRGWNQPQHF.

The chain carries TRBV18 and TRBJ2-2, with 8 positions matching TRBD1. This CDR3 contains 16 residues. V gave up 5 bases and J gave up 6 bases; unmatched junction bases: 11. The germline V gene has CDR1 KGHSH and CDR2 LQKENI. CDR3 DNA sequence: TGTGCCAGCTCAACCAAGCACCAGGGGGCCTCCGGGGAGCTGTTTTTT. Translation: CASSTKHQGASGELFF.

The chain links TRBV5-4 to TRBJ2-4; D is unclear. The CDR3 length is 14 residues. From germline, CDR1 is SGHNT and CDR2 YYREEE (reference sequence). The V end was cut by 4 bases, the J end by 2 bases, with 10 bases between. In DNA form, the CDR3 reads TGTGCCAGCAGCCAGCGAAGTCCCAAAAACATTCAGTACTTC. Translating gives CASSQRSPKNIQYF. The whole variable domain, remainder taken from reference TRBV5-4 and TRBJ2-4, is ETGVTQSPTHLIKTRGQQVTLRCSSQSGHNTVSWYQQALGQGPQFIFQYYREEENGRGNFPPRFSGLQFPNYSSELNVNALELDDSALYLCASSQRSPKNIQYFGAGTRLSVL.

The V gene is TRBV9, the J gene TRBJ2-3; D is unresolved. This CDR3 has 16 residues. With 0 bases removed from V and 4 bases from J, the gap between germline ends came to 15 bases. CDR1 is SGDLS, CDR2 YYNGEE, per germline. CDR3 sequence (DNA): TGTGCCAGCAGCGTAGGAGTCGGAGTAGCAGCAGATACGCAGTATTTT. It yields the protein CASSVGVGVAADTQYF.

The CDR3 nucleotides are TGCGCCATCTTGGCGGGGCTCTCCTACAATGAGCAGTTCTTC. Protein sequence: CAILAGLSYNEQFF. J is TRBJ2-1 and V is TRBV5-1; D might be TRBD2 (6 bases). From germline, CDR1 is SGHRS and CDR2 YFSETQ. Trimming cost V 9 bases and J 0 bases, with 13 bases left between them. This CDR3 region has 14 residues.

This clone has just one count. The rearrangement uses TRBV11-2 and TRBJ2-7; 7 bases match TRBD1. The ends lost 5 bases at V and 1 base at J; junction bases unmatched: 8. The CDR3 is made up of 15 amino acids. CDR1 is SGHAT and CDR2 is FQNNGV in the germline V gene. CDR3 bases: TGTGCCAGCAGCCCCATTCAGGGACAGTCCTACGAGCAGTACGTC. This translates into CASSPIQGQSYEQYV.

DNA of the CDR3: TGCAGCGTTGGGGACATTGGCTACACCTTC. Translated: CSVGDIGYTF. The gene calls are TRBV29-1 and TRBJ1-2; D is possibly TRBD1 (6 bases). Deletions cut 4 bases from V and 7 bases from J, with 7 bases between. This CDR3 contains 10 residues. The germline V gene encodes CDR1 SQVTM and CDR2 ANQGSEA.

This chain links TRBV6-5 with TRBJ2-1; D ambiguous. CDR1 and CDR2 from the germline V gene are MNHEY and SVGAGI. The CDR3 has 14 amino acids. The ends were cut back, 0 bases at V and 4 bases at J, with 7 bases in the middle. The CDR3 protein is CASSYSPRYNEQFF. CDR3 bases: TGTGCCAGCAGTTACTCGCCCAGGTACAATGAGCAGTTCTTC.

A single count supports this clone. The gene calls are TRBV6-6 and TRBJ1-2; D might be TRBD1 (6 bases). Trimming cost V 0 bases and J 8 bases, with 13 bases left between them. The CDR3 runs 14 residues. Germline V lookup: CDR1 MNHNY, CDR2 SVGAGI (reference sequence). In DNA, the CDR3 is TGTGCCAGCAGTTACTCTGGGGGGGGCGCGGGCTACACCTTC. Its protein product is CASSYSGGGAGYTF.

The V gene is TRBV29-1, the J gene TRBJ2-1; D ambiguous. Trimming shortened V by 6 bases and J by 5 bases, and 14 bases separated the two germline ends. The length of the CDR3 is 13 residues. Looked up from germline, CDR1 is SQVTM and CDR2 is ANQGSEA. The CDR3 DNA sequence: TGCAGCGTGGGCCCCCTCCTTGACAATGAGCAGTTCTTC. Amino acid sequence: CSVGPLLDNEQFF.

There are a few counts of this clone. V usage is TRBV6-5 and J usage is TRBJ1-1, with D maybe TRBD1 (6 bases). Looked up from germline, CDR1 is MNHEY and CDR2 is SVGAGI. The CDR3 has 14 residues. With 4 bases removed from V and 5 bases from J, the gap between germline ends came to 14 bases. CDR3 loop: CASSSPPGVTEAFF. The CDR3 DNA reads TGTGCCAGCAGTTCCCCCCCAGGGGTGACTGAAGCTTTCTTT.

This chain connects TRBV4-2 to TRBJ2-1, with 7 bases that match TRBD2. The germline CDR1 and CDR2 sequences are LGHNA and YNFKEQ. There are 15 residues in the CDR3. V shed 1 base, J shed 0 bases, and the junction held 0 bases outside the gene matches. The CDR3 coding sequence is TGTGCCAGCAGCCAAGGGACTAGCTCCTACAATGAGCAGTTCTTC. It specifies CASSQGTSSYNEQFF.

The V gene is TRBV7-6, the J gene TRBJ2-1; D gene ambiguous. Germline values: CDR1 SGHVS, CDR2 FNYEAQ. The CDR3 length is 12 residues. Between the trimmed V and J ends, which lost 5 bases and 6 bases, there was a span of 8 bases. The CDR3 loop is CASSHGFNEQFF. The CDR3 DNA is TGTGCCAGCAGCCACGGGTTCAATGAGCAGTTCTTC.

This rearrangement joins TRBV5-1 to TRBJ2-5, with 16 bases that match TRBD2. This CDR3 region has 18 residues. V shed 2 bases, J shed 7 bases, and the junction held 11 bases outside the gene matches. CDR1 SGHRS and CDR2 YFSETQ come from the germline V gene. The CDR3 DNA sequence: TGCGCCAGCAGCTTTGTGGGACTAGCGGGAGGGTACGGAGGGACCCAGTACTTC. Translating it yields CASSFVGLAGGYGGTQYF. The whole variable domain, filled in from reference TRBV5-1 and TRBJ2-5, reads KAGVTQTPRYLIKTRGQQVTLSCSPISGHRSVSWYQQTPGQGLQFLFEYFSETQRNKGNFPGRFSGRQFSNSRSEMNVSTLELGDSALYLCASSFVGLAGGYGGTQYFGPGTRLLVL.